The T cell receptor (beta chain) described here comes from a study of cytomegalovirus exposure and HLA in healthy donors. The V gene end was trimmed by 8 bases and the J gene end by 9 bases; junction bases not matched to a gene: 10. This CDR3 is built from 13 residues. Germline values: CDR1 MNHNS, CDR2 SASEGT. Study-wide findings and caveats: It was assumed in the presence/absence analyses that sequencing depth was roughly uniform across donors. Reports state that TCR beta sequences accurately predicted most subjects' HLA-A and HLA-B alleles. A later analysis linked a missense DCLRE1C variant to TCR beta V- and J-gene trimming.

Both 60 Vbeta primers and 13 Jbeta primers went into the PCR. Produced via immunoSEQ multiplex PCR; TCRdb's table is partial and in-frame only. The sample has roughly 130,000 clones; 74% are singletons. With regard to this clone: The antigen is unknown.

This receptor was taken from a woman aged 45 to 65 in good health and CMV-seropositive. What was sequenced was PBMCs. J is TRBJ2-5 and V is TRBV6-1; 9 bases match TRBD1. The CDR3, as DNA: TGTGCCAGCCTCAGGACAGGGGCGGGGGCCCAGTACTTC. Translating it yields CASLRTGAGAQYF.